The clone carrying this TCR beta chain was found once. The antigen is undetermined. The data are from a study of T cell responses to AZD1222 COVID-19 vaccine. The protocol was immunoSEQ multiplex PCR, while the TCRdb copy is restricted to in-frame clones and leaves out a portion. The sample records 100,000 to 150,000 clones, around 92% being singletons. The study's findings and limits: Spike regions recognized by vaccine-associated CD4 TCRs spanned the protein, led by 160-218 and 743-854. Repertoire collection took place solely once the T cell response had peaked. Donors were mostly white British, more females; clonal diversity possibly underestimated. Reports say nearly half of spike-specific TCRs go after unmutated variant regions.

This sample comprised peripheral blood, obtained 28 days after the second AZD1222 dose. The receptor was derived from an adult who received the AZD1222 COVID-19 vaccine.

In DNA form, the CDR3 reads TGTGCCAGCAGCTTAGGAGGGGTAGTAGGCACCGGGGAGCTGTTTTTT. It encodes CASSLGGVVGTGELFF. V and J are TRBV7-3 and TRBJ2-2; perhaps TRBD2 as D (6 bases). The CDR3 sequence is 16 residues long. The V and J ends lost 2 bases and 4 bases respectively, with 14 bases between them. The germline CDR1 and CDR2 sequences are SGHTA and FQGTGA.